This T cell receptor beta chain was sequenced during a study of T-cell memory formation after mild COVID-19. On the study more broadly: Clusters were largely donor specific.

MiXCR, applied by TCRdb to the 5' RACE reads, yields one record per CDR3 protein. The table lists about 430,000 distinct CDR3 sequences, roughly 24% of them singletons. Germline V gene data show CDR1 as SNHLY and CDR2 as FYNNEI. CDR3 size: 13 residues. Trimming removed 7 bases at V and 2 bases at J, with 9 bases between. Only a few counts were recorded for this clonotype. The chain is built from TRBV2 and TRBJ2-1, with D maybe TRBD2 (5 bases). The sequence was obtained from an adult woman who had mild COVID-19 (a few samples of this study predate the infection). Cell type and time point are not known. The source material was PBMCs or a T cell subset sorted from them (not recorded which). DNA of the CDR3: TGTGCCAGCACAGCGGTCACCTACAATGAGCAGTTCTTC. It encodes CASTAVTYNEQFF.